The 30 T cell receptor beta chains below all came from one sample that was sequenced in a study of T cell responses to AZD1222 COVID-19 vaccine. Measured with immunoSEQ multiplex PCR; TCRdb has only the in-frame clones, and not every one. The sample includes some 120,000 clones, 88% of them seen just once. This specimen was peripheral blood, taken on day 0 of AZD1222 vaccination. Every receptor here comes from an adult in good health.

The CDR3 here is CASRMTGLTEAFF. In nucleotides, the CDR3 is TGTGCCAGCAGGATGACAGGGCTCACTGAAGCTTTCTTT. The chain employs TRBV6-5 and TRBJ1-1, with 7 bases fitting TRBD1. The germline CDR1 and CDR2 sequences are MNHEY and SVGAGI. V dropped 6 bases and J dropped 4; count of bases not matched to a gene: 5. This CDR3 comprises 13 residues.

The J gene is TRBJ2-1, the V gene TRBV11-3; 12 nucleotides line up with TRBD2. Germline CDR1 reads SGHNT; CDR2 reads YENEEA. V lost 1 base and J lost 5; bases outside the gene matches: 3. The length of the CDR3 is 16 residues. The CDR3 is CASSLGTSGEDNEQFF. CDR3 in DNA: TGTGCCAGCAGCTTAGGGACTAGCGGGGAAGACAATGAGCAGTTCTTC.

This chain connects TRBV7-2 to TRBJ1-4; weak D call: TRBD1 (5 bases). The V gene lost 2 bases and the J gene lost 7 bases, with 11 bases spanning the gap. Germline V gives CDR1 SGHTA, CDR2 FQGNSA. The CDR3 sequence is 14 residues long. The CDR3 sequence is CASSLPTQGEKLFF. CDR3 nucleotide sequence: TGTGCCAGCAGCTTACCCACGCAGGGTGAAAAACTGTTTTTT.

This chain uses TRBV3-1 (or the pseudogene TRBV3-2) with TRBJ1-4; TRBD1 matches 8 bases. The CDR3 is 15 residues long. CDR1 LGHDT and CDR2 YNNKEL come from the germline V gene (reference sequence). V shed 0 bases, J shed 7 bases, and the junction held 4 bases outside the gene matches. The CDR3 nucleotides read TGTGCCAGCAGCCAAGAAGGGACAGGTATTGAAAAACTGTTTTTT. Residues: CASSQEGTGIEKLFF.

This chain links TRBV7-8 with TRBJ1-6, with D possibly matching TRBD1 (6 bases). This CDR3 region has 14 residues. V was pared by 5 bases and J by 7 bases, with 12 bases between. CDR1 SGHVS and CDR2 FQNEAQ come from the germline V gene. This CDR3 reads CASSQGQLNSPLHF. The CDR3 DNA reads TGTGCCAGCAGCCAAGGACAGCTGAATTCACCCCTCCACTTT.

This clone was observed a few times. Here the CDR3 reads CASSFGGSNTEAFF. The CDR3, as DNA: TGTGCCAGCAGCTTCGGGGGCTCGAACACTGAAGCTTTCTTT. J is TRBJ1-1 and V is TRBV11-2, with D perhaps TRBD1 (6 bases). Germline assignment: CDR1 SGHAT and CDR2 FQNNGV. This CDR3 region has 14 residues. V dropped 3 bases and J dropped 1 base, with 9 bases sitting between them.

The CDR3 region is CASSLRLAAQETQYF. CDR3 sequence (DNA): TGTGCCAGCAGCTTGAGACTAGCGGCTCAAGAGACCCAGTACTTC. The chain joins TRBV7-9 to TRBJ2-5, with TRBD2 matching 9 bases. After removal of 3 bases from V and 2 bases from J, the junction contained 4 bases not matched to a gene. The CDR3 is 15 amino acids. The germline gives CDR1 SEHNR, CDR2 FQNEAQ (reference sequence).

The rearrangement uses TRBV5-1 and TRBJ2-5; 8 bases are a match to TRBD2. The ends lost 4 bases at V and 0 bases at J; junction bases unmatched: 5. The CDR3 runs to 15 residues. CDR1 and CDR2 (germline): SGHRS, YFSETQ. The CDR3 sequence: CASSEVAGYQETQYF. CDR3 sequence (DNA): TGCGCCAGCAGCGAGGTAGCGGGGTACCAAGAGACCCAGTACTTC.

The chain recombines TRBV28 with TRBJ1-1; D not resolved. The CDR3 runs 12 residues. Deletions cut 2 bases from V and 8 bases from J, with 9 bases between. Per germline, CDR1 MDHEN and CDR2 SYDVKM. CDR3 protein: CASSLSTGEAFF. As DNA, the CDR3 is TGTGCCAGCAGTTTAAGTACGGGGGAAGCTTTCTTT.

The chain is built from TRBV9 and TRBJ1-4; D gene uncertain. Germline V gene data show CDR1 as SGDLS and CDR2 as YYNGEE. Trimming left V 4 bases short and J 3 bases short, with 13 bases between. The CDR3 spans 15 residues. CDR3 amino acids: CASSLSQGPNEKLFF. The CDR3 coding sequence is TGTGCCAGCAGCTTATCCCAAGGGCCTAATGAAAAACTGTTTTTT.

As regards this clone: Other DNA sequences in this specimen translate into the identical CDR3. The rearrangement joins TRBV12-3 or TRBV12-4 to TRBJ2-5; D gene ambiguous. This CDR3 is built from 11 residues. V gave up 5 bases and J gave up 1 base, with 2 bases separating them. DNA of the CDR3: TGTGCCAGCAGTCTCCAAGAGACCCAGTACTTC. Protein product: CASSLQETQYF.

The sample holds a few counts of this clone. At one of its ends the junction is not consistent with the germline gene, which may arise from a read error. The CDR3 DNA follows: TGTGCCAGCAGAGAAACAGGGGGCCCACACCGGGGAGCTGTTTTT. Its translation: CASRETGGPHRGAVF. The J gene is TRBJ2-2, the V gene TRBV5-6; 9 nucleotides align to TRBD1. Per germline, CDR1 SGHDT and CDR2 YYEEEE. The CDR3 has 15 amino acids.

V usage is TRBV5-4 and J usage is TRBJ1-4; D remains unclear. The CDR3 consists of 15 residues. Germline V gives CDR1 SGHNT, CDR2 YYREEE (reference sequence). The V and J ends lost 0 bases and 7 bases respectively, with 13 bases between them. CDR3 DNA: TGTGCCAGCAGCTTGGTGGGCTCCTGGGGTGAAAAACTGTTTTTT. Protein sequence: CASSLVGSWGEKLFF.

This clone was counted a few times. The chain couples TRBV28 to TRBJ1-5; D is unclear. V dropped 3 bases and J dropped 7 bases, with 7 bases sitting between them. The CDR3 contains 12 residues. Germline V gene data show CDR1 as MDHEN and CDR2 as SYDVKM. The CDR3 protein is CASSFSQQPQHF. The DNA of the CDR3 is TGTGCCAGCAGTTTTAGTCAACAGCCCCAGCATTTT.

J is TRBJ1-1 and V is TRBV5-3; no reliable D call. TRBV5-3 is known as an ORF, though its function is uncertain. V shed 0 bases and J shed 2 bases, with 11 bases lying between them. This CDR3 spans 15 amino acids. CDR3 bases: TGTGCCAGAAGCTTGGTTTCAGGCAATAACACTGAAGCTTTCTTT. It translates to CARSLVSGNNTEAFF.

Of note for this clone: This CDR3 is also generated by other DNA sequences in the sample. The CDR3 DNA sequence: TGTGCCACCAGCAGAAGACAAGAGACCCAGTACTTC. It yields the protein CATSRRQETQYF. The V call is TRBV15, the J call TRBJ2-5; D gene uncertain. V dropped 2 bases and J dropped 2 bases, with 3 bases sitting between them. The CDR3 consists of 12 residues. CDR1 and CDR2 (germline): LNHNV, YYDKDF (reference sequence).

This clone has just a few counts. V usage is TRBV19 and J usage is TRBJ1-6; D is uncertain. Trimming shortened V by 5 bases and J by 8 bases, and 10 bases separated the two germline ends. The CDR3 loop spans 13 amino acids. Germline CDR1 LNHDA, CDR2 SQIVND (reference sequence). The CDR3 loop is CASSVGVDSPLHF. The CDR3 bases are TGTGCCAGTAGTGTCGGTGTGGATTCACCCCTCCACTTT.

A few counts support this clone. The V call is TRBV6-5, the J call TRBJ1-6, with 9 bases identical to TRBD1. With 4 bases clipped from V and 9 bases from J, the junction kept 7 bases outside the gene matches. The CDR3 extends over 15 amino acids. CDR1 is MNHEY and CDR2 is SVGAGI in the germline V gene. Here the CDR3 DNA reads TGTGCCAGCAGTTGGGGACAGGGCAGTTCTTCACCCCTCCACTTT. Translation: CASSWGQGSSSPLHF.

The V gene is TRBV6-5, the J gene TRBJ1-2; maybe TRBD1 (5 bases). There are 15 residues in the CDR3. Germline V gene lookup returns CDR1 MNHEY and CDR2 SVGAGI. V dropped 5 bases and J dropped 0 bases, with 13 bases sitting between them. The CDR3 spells CASSQTASANYGYTF. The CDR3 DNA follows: TGTGCCAGCAGTCAGACAGCCTCAGCTAACTATGGCTACACCTTC.

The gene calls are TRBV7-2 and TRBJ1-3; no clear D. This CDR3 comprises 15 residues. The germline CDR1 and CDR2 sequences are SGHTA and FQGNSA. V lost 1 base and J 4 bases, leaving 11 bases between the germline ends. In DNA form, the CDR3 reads TGTGCCAGCAGCTTAGGTTCGACGGTCGGAAACACCATATATTTT. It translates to CASSLGSTVGNTIYF.

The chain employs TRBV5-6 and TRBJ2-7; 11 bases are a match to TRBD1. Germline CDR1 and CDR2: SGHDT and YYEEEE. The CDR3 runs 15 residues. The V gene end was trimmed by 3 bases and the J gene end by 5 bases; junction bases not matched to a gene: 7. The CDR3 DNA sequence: TGTGCCAGCAGCTCAGGGACAGGGGGTCTCAACGAGCAGTACTTC. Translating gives CASSSGTGGLNEQYF.

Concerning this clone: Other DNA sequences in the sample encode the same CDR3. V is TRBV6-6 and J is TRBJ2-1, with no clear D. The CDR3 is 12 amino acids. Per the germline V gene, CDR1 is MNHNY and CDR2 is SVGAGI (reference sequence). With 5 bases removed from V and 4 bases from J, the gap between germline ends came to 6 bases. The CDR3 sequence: CASSRPYNEQFF. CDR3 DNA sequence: TGTGCCAGCAGTAGACCGTACAATGAGCAGTTCTTC.

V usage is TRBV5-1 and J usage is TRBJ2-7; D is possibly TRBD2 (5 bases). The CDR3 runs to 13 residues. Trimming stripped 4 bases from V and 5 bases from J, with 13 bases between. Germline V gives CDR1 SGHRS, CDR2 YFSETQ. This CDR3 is CASSEGIGNEQYF. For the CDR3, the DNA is TGCGCCAGCAGCGAGGGTATAGGGAACGAGCAGTACTTC.

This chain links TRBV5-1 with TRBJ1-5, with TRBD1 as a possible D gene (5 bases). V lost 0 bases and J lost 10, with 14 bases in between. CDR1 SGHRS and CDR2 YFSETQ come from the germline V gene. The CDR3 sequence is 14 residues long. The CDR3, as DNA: TGCGCCAGCAGCTTGGTGGGACCTCTTGGTCCCCAGCATTTT. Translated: CASSLVGPLGPQHF.

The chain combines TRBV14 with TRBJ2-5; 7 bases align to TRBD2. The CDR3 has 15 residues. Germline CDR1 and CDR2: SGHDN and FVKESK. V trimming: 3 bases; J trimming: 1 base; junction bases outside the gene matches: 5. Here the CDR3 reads CASSQGGTFQETQYF. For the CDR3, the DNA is TGTGCCAGCAGCCAGGGGGGGACTTTCCAAGAGACCCAGTACTTC.

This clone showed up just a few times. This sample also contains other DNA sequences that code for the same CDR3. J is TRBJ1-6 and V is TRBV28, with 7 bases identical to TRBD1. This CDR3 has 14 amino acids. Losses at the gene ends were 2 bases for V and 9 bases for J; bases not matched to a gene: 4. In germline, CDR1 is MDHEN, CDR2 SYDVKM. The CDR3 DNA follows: TGTGCCAGCAGTTTACGACAGGGTGGTTCACCCCTCCACTTT. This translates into CASSLRQGGSPLHF. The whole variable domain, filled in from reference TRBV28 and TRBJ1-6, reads DVKVTQSSRYLVKRTGEKVFLECVQDMDHENMFWYRQDPGLGLRLIYFSYDVKMKEKGDIPEGYSVSREKKERFSLILESASTNQTSMYLCASSLRQGGSPLHFGNGTRLTVT.

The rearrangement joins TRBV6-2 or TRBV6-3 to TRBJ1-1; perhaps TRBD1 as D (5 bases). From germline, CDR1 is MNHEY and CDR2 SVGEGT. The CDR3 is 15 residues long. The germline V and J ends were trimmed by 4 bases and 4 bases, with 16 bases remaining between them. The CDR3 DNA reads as TGTGCCAGCAGTTGGGACGGGAAGCAGGGCACTGAAGCTTTCTTT. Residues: CASSWDGKQGTEAFF.

The CDR3 loop is CASNNAGQQETQYF. CDR3 DNA sequence: TGTGCCAGCAACAACGCGGGACAGCAAGAGACCCAGTACTTC. The rearrangement uses TRBV4-2 and TRBJ2-5; TRBD1 might be the D (7 bases). CDR3 size: 14 residues. Germline CDR1 is LGHNA and CDR2 is YNFKEQ. V dropped 7 bases and J dropped 2 bases, with 14 bases sitting between them.

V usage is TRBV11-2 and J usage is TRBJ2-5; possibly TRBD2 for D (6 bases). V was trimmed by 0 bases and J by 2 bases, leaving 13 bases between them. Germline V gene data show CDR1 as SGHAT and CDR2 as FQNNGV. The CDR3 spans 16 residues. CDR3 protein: CASSLDQWGEQETQYF. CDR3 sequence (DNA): TGTGCCAGCAGCTTAGATCAGTGGGGGGAACAAGAGACCCAGTACTTC. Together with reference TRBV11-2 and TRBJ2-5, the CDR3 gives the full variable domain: EAGVAQSPRYKIIEKRQSVAFWCNPISGHATLYWYQQILGQGPKLLIQFQNNGVVDDSQLPKDRFSAERLKGVDSTLKIQPAKLEDSAVYLCASSLDQWGEQETQYFGPGTRLLVL.

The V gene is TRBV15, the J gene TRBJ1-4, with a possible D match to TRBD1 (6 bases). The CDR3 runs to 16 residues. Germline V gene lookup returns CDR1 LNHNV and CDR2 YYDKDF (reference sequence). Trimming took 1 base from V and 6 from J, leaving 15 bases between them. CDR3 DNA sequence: TGTGCCACCAGCAGAGGCCGCACAGGGATGGATGAAAAACTGTTTTTT. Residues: CATSRGRTGMDEKLFF.